Many counts were recorded for the clone carrying this T cell receptor beta chain. Its antigen remains unidentified. CD8+CD4-CCR7+CD45RA+ cells were sorted as naive CD8 T cells. Germline V CDR1 and CDR2: MNHEY, SMNVEV (reference sequence). The length of the CDR3 is 14 residues. Trimming left V 0 bases short and J 1 base short, with 5 bases between. This sample is part of a study of molecular identifiers for immune sequencing clone quantification. Study summary: Naive CD8 cell RNA, from approximately 20,000 or 100,000 cells, was split five ways in replicates, with four sequenced. Study results and caveats: Single-cell amounts of spiked Jurkat TCR RNA were reportedly detectable among approximately 1 million naive cells.

TCRdb called the PCR reads again in MiXCR, with one record for every CDR3 protein. Of over 550,000 distinct CDR3 sequences in the sample, less than 30% were seen once. The sequenced sample was naive CD8+ T cells from blood, with Jurkat cell RNA spiked in. Subset specified: FACS-sorted CD8+CD4-CCR7+CD45RA+ naive T cells. This receptor was taken from a human donor in good health. Some libraries in this study had Jurkat cell RNA spiked in. The chain is built from TRBV27 and TRBJ2-3, with D uncertain. CDR3 DNA sequence: TGTGCCAGCAGTTTATCCGTTGGCACAGATACGCAGTATTTT. Translation: CASSLSVGTDTQYF.